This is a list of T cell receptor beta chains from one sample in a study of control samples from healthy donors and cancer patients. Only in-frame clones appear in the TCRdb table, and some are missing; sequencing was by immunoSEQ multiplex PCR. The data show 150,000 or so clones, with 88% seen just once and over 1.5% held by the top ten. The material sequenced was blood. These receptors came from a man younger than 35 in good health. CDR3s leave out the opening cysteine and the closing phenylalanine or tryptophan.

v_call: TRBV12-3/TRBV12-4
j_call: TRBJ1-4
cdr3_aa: ASSRGKGEKLF

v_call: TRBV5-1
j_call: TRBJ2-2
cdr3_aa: ASSLAGGGNTGELF

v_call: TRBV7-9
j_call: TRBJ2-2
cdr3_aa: ASSLPTGALGELF

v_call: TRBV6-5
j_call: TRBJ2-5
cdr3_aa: ASSYLGQDQETQY

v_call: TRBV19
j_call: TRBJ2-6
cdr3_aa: ASSPIGEGANVLT

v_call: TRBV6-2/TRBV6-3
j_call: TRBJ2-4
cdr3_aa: ASSYGQGNIQY

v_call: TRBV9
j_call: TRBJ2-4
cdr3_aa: ASSVKNLQGLAKNIQY

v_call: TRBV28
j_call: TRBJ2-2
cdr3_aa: ASSLQIDRELF

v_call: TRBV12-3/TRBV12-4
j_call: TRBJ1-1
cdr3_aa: ASSLPSNTEAF

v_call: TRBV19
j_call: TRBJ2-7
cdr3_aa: ASSIISSGSYEQY

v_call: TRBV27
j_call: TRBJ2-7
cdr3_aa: ASSRGQGYSYEQY

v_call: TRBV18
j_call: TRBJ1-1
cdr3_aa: ASRSEANTEAF

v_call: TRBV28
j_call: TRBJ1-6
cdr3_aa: ASSPTGRSYNSPLH

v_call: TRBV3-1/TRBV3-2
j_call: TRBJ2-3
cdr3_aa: ASSPSGTTPHTQY

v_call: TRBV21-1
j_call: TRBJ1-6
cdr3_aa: ASSKEDGTPSSSYNSPLH

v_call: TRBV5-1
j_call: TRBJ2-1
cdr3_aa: ASSPRVRGRYNEQF

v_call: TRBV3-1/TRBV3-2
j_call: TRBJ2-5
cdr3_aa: ASSQARHSSQY

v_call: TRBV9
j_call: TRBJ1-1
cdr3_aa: ASSASGGAGHTEAF

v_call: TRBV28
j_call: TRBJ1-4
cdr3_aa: ASSPPRTGKMKEKLF

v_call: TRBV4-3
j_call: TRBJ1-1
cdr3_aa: ASSQRRAGEAF

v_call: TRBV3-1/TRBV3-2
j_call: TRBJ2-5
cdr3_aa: ASSPAGETQY

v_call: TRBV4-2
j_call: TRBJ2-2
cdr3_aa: ASSQDALTSGGHTGELF

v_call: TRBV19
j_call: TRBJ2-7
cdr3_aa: ASSIGRLGPPGQGKNEQY

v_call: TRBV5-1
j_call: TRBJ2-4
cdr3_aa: ASSLGTGENIQY

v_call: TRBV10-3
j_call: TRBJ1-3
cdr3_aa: AISGTGLGNTIY

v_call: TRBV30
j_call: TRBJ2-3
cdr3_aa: AWSMGGALAQY

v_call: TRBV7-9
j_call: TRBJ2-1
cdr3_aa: ASSSSLRPNEQF

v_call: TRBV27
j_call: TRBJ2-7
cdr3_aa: ASSFRPDYEQY

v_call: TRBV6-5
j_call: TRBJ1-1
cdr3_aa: ASSRDMGYTEAF

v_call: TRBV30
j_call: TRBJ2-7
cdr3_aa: ASETGGYEQY

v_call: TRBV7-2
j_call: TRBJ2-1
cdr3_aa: ASSSSSGNYNEQF

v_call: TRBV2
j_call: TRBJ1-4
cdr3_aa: AGGMLVLNEKLF

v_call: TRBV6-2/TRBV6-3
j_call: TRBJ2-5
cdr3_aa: ASSFRDDEGTQY

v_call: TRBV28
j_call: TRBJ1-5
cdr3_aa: ASRLSGAETNQPQH

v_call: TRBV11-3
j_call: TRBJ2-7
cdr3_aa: ASSLSGGAEQY

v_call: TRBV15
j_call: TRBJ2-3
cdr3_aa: ATSRDWDSTDTQY

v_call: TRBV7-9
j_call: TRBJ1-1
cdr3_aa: ASSLNDIRNTEAF

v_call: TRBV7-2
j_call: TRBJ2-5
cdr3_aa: ASSSDGLRQETQY

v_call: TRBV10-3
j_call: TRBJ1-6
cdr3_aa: AIRKGTENSPLH

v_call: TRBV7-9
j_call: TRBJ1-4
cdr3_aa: ASSPPGFTNEKLF

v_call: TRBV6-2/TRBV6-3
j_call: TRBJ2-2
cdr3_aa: ASSGQHTGELF

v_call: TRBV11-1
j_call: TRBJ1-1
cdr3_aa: ASSLGRGEAF

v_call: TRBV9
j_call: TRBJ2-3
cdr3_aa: ASSVGLAGGGRDTQY

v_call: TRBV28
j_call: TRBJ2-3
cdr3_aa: ASRLADTQY

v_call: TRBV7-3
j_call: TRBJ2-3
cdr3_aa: ASSPTGGPGTQY